Listed below are T cell receptor beta chains from one sample, sequenced in a study of shared clonotypes between healthy human individuals. Using immunoSEQ multiplex PCR, the repertoire was profiled, and TCRdb retains in-frame clones only, with some absent. The profile covers millions of clones, with 85% to 95% appearing a single time and approximately 1.2% taken by the ten largest. The sequencing sample was made of naive CD8+ T cells sorted from blood. These receptors came from a man younger than 35 in good health. Each CDR3 is given with its conserved first and last residue. D genes are given only for firm matches. Expanded clones are given a class, and other clones once, few, many or no size at all.

TRBJ2-7 | TRBV7-8 | - | 15 | once | TGTGCCAGCAGCCCGGCTAGCGTTGGTGTCTACGAGCAGTACTTC | CASSPASVGVYEQYF
TRBJ2-7 | TRBV27 | TRBD2 | 14 | - | TGTGCCAGCAGGTTCGGGACTAGCGGGTCCGAGCAGTACTTC | CASRFGTSGSEQYF
TRBJ2-7 | TRBV6-1 | - | 14 | - | TGTGCCAGCCGTCTAAGGGCAGGGAGCTACGAGCAGTACTTC | CASRLRAGSYEQYF
TRBJ2-3 | TRBV10-2 | - | 14 | - | TGCGCCAGCAGGAGACTAGGGGAGACAGATACGCAGTATTTT | CASRRLGETDTQYF
TRBJ2-7 | TRBV10-3 | - | 15 | - | TGTGCCATCAGTGAGTCGACGACGACTTTCTACGAGCAGTACTTC | CAISESTTTFYEQYF
TRBJ1-6 | TRBV27 | - | 16 | - | TGTGCCAGCAGTTTACTTGGGGGGCCTTATAATTCACCCCTCCACTTT | CASSLLGGPYNSPLHF
TRBJ2-3 | TRBV28 | - | 12 | - | TGTGCCAGCAGTTTAAATTTGTATACGCAGTATTTT | CASSLNLYTQYF
TRBJ2-2 | TRBV9 | TRBD1 | 15 | - | TGTGCCAGCAGCGGATGGACAGGGCGAACCGGGGAGCTGTTTTTT | CASSGWTGRTGELFF
TRBJ2-7 | TRBV4-1 | TRBD2 | 16 | - | TGCGCCAGCAGCCAAAGAGAAAGCGGGGGGGTAAACGAGCAGTACTTC | CASSQRESGGVNEQYF
TRBJ1-3 | TRBV7-6 | - | 15 | - | TGTGCCAGCAGCGCGGACAGCAGCTCTGGAAACACCATATATTTT | CASSADSSSGNTIYF
TRBJ2-3 | TRBV4-1 | - | 15 | - | TGCGCCAGCAGCCGAGGGGAGGCGGATACAGATACGCAGTATTTT | CASSRGEADTDTQYF
TRBJ1-2 | TRBV13 | - | 14 | - | TGTGCCATTTCCTGGAGGGGTTCGCACTATGGCTACACCTTC | CAISWRGSHYGYTF
TRBJ2-7 | TRBV27 | - | 13 | - | TGTGCCAGCAGTTTTTCCCAGGGCCGCGAGCAGTACTTC | CASSFSQGREQYF
TRBJ1-4 | TRBV4-1 | - | 14 | once | TGCGCCAGCAGCCAAGAGGGGGGGGAGGAAAAACTGTTTTTT | CASSQEGGEEKLFF
TRBJ1-2 | TRBV6-1 | TRBD1 | 14 | - | TGTGCCAGCAGCGGGACAGGGTTAGACGATGGCTACACCTTC | CASSGTGLDDGYTF
TRBJ1-2 | TRBV19 | - | 13 | - | TGTGCCAGTAGTATCGGGGGGCCTTATGGCTACACCTTC | CASSIGGPYGYTF
TRBJ2-1 | TRBV27 | - | 15 | once | TGTGCCAGCAGCCCGGGCGGTGGGGCCTACAATGAGCAGTTCTTC | CASSPGGGAYNEQFF
TRBJ2-1 | TRBV7-2 | TRBD1 | 18 | - | TGTGCCAGCAGCTTAGCGGACAGGCACCGAGGACCCTACAATGAGCAGTTCTTC | CASSLADRHRGPYNEQFF
TRBJ2-7 | TRBV7-2 | - | 15 | - | TGTGCCAGCAGCTTGGACATAGGCCATGGTTACGAGCAGTACTTC | CASSLDIGHGYEQYF
TRBJ2-1 | TRBV9 | TRBD2 | 15 | once | TGTGCCAGCAGCGTAGAGGAACTAGCGTGGGATGAGCAGTTCTTC | CASSVEELAWDEQFF
TRBJ2-1 | TRBV18 | - | 16 | once | TGTGCCAGCTCAGACCCGACAGGAAGCTCCTACAATGAGCAGTTCTTC | CASSDPTGSSYNEQFF
TRBJ1-1 | TRBV9 | - | 13 | - | TGTGCCAGCAGCCTGGGCGTGGGCACTGAAGCTTTCTTT | CASSLGVGTEAFF
TRBJ1-1 | TRBV4-1 | TRBD1 | 14 | - | TGCGCCAGCAGCCAAGCGACAGGGGGCACTGAAGCTTTCTTT | CASSQATGGTEAFF
TRBJ2-2 | TRBV5-6 | TRBD1 | 17 | - | TGTGCCAGCAGCTTAGGACAGGGGGCGTTGTCGGTCAGGGAGCTGTTTTTT | CASSLGQGALSVRELFF
TRBJ2-2 | TRBV9 | - | 14 | - | TGTGCCAGCGGCGACTACTCATTCACCGGGGAGCTGTTTTTT | CASGDYSFTGELFF
TRBJ2-1 | TRBV4-3 | - | 17 | once | TGCGCCAGCAGCCAAGACGAGGGGCATGCCTCCTACAATGAGCAGTTCTTC | CASSQDEGHASYNEQFF
TRBJ2-2 | TRBV9 | TRBD1 | 16 | - | TGTGCCAGCAGCCATGGGGACAGGGCGAACACCGGGGAGCTGTTTTTT | CASSHGDRANTGELFF
TRBJ2-3 | TRBV5-4 | - | 15 | - | TGTGCCAGCAGCGGGGGTATGCCGTCCACAGATACGCAGTATTTT | CASSGGMPSTDTQYF
TRBJ2-7 | TRBV2 | TRBD1 | 16 | - | TGTGCCAGCAGTCATTCCACGGGACAGCTGGCCTACGAGCAGTACTTC | CASSHSTGQLAYEQYF
TRBJ2-7 | TRBV18 | - | 14 | once | TGTGCCAGCTCACCAGGGGCCCTCTCCTACGAGCAGTACTTC | CASSPGALSYEQYF
TRBJ2-3 | TRBV7-9 | - | 12 | once | TGTGCCAGTTCTAGCGGCACAGATACGCAGTATTTT | CASSSGTDTQYF
TRBJ2-2 | TRBV6-6 | TRBD1 | 16 | - | TGTGCCAGCAGTTCCCCGGGACAGGGGGCGTCCGGGGAGCTGTTTTTT | CASSSPGQGASGELFF
TRBJ2-3 | TRBV5-1 | TRBD1 | 15 | - | TGCGCCAGCAGCTCTCGACAGGGCGAGGAAGATACGCAGTATTTT | CASSSRQGEEDTQYF
TRBJ2-6 | TRBV13 | - | 16 | - | TGTGCCAGCACCGGCCTCCGAGTTTCCGGGGCCAACGTCCTGACTTTC | CASTGLRVSGANVLTF
TRBJ1-3 | TRBV15 | - | 15 | - | TGTGCCACCAGCAGAGACAGAGGCTCTGGAAACACCATATATTTT | CATSRDRGSGNTIYF
TRBJ1-2 | TRBV29-1 | - | 10 | - | TGCAGCGTTTGGACCTATGGCTACACCTTC | CSVWTYGYTF
TRBJ2-7 | TRBV6-5 | - | 16 | - | TGTGCCAGCAGTTACTCGGGGCAGGGCCTTTTCTACGAGCAGTACTTC | CASSYSGQGLFYEQYF
TRBJ2-2 | TRBV4-2 | TRBD1 | 17 | - | TGTGCCAGCAGCCACGTCGACCGGGACAGCTACACCGGGGAGCTGTTTTTT | CASSHVDRDSYTGELFF
TRBJ2-2 | TRBV6-1 | TRBD1 | 19 | once | TGTGCCAGCAGTGACCTAATTGGCGGGGACAGGGACTTTACCGGGGAGCTGTTTTTT | CASSDLIGGDRDFTGELFF
TRBJ2-1 | TRBV7-2 | TRBD2 | 15 | - | TGTGCCAGCAGCTCCTTAGCGGGCCCGTACAATGAGCAGTTCTTC | CASSSLAGPYNEQFF
TRBJ2-2 | TRBV7-9 | - | 13 | - | TGTGCCAGCAGCTTCCCTTTAACCGGGGAGCTGTTTTTT | CASSFPLTGELFF
TRBJ1-1 | TRBV30 | - | 13 | - | TGTGCCTGGAGTGTAACGACGAACACTGAAGCTTTCTTT | CAWSVTTNTEAFF
TRBJ2-7 | TRBV9 | - | 13 | once | TGTGCCAGCAGCGTAGGTGGGAGTGGTGAGCAGTACTTC | CASSVGGSGEQYF
TRBJ2-1 | TRBV27 | - | 13 | - | TGTGCCAGCAGTTTATCTGTAGGGGTCGAGCAGTTCTTC | CASSLSVGVEQFF
TRBJ2-7 | TRBV6-6 | TRBD1 | 15 | - | TGTGCCAGCAGTTCTCCCGACAGGGGTGCCTACGAGCAGTACTTC | CASSSPDRGAYEQYF
TRBJ2-7 | TRBV5-1 | - | 13 | - | TGCGCCAGTTGTCTAGCGCCTTCCTACGAGCAGTACTTC | CASCLAPSYEQYF
TRBJ2-3 | TRBV19 | - | 13 | once | TGTGCCAGCGCCGAGGGACCCACAGATACGCAGTATTTT | CASAEGPTDTQYF
TRBJ2-1 | TRBV30 | TRBD2 | 15 | - | TGTGCCTGTGGCGGGGGGCACCTTCCCTACAATGAGCAGTTCTTC | CACGGGHLPYNEQFF
TRBJ1-1 | TRBV28 | - | 14 | - | TGTGCCAGCAGTTTAGGGGGTCTATACACTGAAGCTTTCTTT | CASSLGGLYTEAFF